Below, one TCR beta chain is given with its context. This sample was taken from a study of blood T cell repertoires in COVID-19. Produced via immunoSEQ multiplex PCR; TCRdb's table is partial and in-frame only. The sample has under 95,000 clones, roughly 77% seen once; the top ten hold about 5.7%. Germline assignment: CDR1 SGHVS and CDR2 FNYEAQ. The CDR3 sequence is 13 residues long. V trimming: 1 base; J trimming: 11 bases; junction bases outside the gene matches: 4. The sample comprised peripheral blood. This sequence was found in a man aged 50-60 years with active or convalescent COVID-19. This chain joins TRBV7-6 and TRBJ1-1, with TRBD1 identical over 10 bases. The CDR3 region is CASSLGTGGWAFF. As DNA, the CDR3 is TGTGCCAGCAGCTTAGGGACAGGGGGTTGGGCTTTCTTT.